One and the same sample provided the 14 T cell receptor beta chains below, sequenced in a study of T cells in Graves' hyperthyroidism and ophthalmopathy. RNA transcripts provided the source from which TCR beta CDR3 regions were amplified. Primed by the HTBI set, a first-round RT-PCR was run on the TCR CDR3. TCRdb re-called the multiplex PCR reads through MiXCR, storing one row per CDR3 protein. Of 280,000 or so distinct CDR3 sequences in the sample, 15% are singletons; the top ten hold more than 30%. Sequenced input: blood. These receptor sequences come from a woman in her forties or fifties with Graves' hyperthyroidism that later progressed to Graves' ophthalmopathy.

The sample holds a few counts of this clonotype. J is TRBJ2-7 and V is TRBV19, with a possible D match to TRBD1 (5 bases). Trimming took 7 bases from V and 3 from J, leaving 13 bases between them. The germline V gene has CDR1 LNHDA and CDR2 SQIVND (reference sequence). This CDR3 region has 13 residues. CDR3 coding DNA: TGTGCCAGTATCGGCAGGGCCTACTACGAGCAGTACTTC. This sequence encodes CASIGRAYYEQYF.

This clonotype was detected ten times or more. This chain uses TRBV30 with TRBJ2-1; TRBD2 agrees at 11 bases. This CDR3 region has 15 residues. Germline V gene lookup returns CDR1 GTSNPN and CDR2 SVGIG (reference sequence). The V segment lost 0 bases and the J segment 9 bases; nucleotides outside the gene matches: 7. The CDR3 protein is CAWSVIVAGGGEQFF. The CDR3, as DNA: TGTGCCTGGAGTGTAATCGTAGCGGGAGGGGGTGAGCAGTTCTTC. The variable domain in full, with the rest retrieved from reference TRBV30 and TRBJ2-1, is SQTIHQWPATLVQPVGSPLSLECTVEGTSNPNLYWYRQAAGRGLQLLFYSVGIGQISSEVPQNLSASRPQDRQFILSSKKLLLSDSGFYLCAWSVIVAGGGEQFFGPGTRLTVL.

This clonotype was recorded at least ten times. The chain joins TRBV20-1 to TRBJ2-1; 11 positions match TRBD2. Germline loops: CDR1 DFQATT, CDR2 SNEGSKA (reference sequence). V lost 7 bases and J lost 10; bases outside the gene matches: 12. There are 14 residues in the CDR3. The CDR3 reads CSVAGGPSFAEQFF. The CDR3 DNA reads TGCAGTGTAGCGGGAGGGCCTTCCTTCGCCGAGCAGTTCTTC.

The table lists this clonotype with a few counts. The DNA for the CDR3 is TGTGCCAGCTCACCAGCGACAGGGAGGTTTGAAGCTTTCTTT. Translated: CASSPATGRFEAFF. The chain combines TRBV18 with TRBJ1-1; 7 positions agree with TRBD1. CDR3 length: 14 residues. Germline loops: CDR1 KGHSH, CDR2 LQKENI. V lost 2 bases, J lost 7 bases, and 7 bases stayed unmatched.

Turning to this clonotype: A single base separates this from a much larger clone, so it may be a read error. CDR3 in DNA: TGTGCCAGCAGTGGGGTGTCCAGCACTGAAGCTCTCTTT. As protein: CASSGVSSTEALF. V gene TRBV2 combines with J gene TRBJ1-1, with D unclear. CDR3 length: 13 residues. Germline CDR1 reads SNHLY; CDR2 reads FYNNEI.

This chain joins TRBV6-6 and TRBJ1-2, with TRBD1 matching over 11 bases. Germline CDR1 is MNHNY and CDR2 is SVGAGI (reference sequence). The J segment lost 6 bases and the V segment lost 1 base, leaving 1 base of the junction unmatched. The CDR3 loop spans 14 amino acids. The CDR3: CASSYWGQGDGYTF. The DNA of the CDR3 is TGTGCCAGCAGTTACTGGGGACAGGGGGATGGCTACACCTTC.

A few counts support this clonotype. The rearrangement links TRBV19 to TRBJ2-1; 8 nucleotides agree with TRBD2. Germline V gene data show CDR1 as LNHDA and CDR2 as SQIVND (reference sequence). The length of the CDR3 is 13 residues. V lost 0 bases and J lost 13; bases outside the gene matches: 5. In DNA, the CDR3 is TGTGCCAGTAGTATAGAGGCGGGAGGTATTCAGTTCTTC. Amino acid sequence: CASSIEAGGIQFF.

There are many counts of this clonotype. The CDR3 bases are TGTGCCTGGAGGCCCTATTGGGAATTGACAGGGTCCTACGAGCAGTACTTC. It specifies CAWRPYWELTGSYEQYF. The rearrangement links TRBV30 to TRBJ2-7; 7 bases line up with TRBD1. Germline CDR1 reads GTSNPN; CDR2 reads SVGIG (reference sequence). The CDR3 is 17 residues long. The V segment lost 3 bases and the J segment 1 base; nucleotides outside the gene matches: 15.

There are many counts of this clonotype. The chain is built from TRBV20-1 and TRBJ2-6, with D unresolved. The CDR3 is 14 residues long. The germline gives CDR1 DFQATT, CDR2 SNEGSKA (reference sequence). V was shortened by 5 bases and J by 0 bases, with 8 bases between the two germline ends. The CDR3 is CSAGVGSGANVLTF. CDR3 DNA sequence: TGCAGTGCTGGGGTGGGCTCTGGGGCCAACGTCCTGACTTTC.

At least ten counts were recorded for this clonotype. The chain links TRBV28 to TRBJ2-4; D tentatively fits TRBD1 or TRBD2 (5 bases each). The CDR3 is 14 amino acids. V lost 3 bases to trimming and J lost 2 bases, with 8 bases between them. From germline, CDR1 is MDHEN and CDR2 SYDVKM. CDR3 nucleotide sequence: TGTGCCAGCAGTTTTGAGGGGACCAAAAACATTCAGTACTTC. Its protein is CASSFEGTKNIQYF.

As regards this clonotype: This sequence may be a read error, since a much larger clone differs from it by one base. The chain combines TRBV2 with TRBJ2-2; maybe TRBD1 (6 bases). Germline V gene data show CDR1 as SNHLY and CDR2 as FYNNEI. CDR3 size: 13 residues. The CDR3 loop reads CASRRGSTGEPFF. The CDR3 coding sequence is TGTGCCAGCAGGAGGGGGAGCACCGGGGAGCCGTTTTTT.

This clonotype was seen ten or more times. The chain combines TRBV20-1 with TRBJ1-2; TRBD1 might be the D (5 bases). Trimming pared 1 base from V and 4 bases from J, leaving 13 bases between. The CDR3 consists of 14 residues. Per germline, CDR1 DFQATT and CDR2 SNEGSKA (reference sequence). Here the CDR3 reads CSARGGAYGYGYTF. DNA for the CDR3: TGCAGTGCTAGAGGTGGGGCCTACGGCTATGGCTACACCTTC.

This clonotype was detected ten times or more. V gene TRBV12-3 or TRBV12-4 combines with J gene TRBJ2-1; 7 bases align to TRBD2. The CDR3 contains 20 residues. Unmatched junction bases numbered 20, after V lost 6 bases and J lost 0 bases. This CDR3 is CASSQSGMGPESSSYNEQFF. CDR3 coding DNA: TGTGCCAGCAGCCAGAGCGGGATGGGACCTGAATCCTCCTCCTACAATGAGCAGTTCTTC.

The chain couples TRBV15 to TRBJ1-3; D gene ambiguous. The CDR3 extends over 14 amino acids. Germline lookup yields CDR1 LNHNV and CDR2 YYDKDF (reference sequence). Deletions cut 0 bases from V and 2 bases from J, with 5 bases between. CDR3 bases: TGTGCCACCAGCAGAGAGGCTGCTGGAAACACCATATATTTT. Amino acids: CATSREAAGNTIYF.